The rows below give T cell receptor beta chains drawn from one sample of a study of T cell changes during pregnancy in multiple sclerosis. Repertoires were generated with immunoSEQ multiplex PCR, while TCRdb's copy carries only in-frame clones and drops some. The sample has about 47,000 clones, over 90% seen once. The source material was peripheral blood, sampled in the third trimester of pregnancy. These receptors all come from a female donor with multiple sclerosis, enrolled in a pregnancy study. The CDR3 runs from the conserved cysteine through the conserved F or W. D genes are given only for firm matches. Some rows have no size entry. The others give once, few or many, or a class for an expanded clone.

d_call,clone_size,j_call,v_call,cdr3_nt,cdr3_aa
TRBD2,-,TRBJ2-2,TRBV7-2,TGTGCCAGCAGCCCTCCGGGACTAGCGGGTGAGAACACCGGGGAGCTGTTTTTT,CASSPPGLAGENTGELFF
-,-,TRBJ2-2,TRBV20-1,TGCAGTGCTAGACGCACCGGGGAGCTGTTTTTT,CSARRTGELFF
TRBD2,-,TRBJ2-5,TRBV6-5,TGTGCCAGCAGTTACACAACTAGCGGGAGTGGGACCCAGTACTTC,CASSYTTSGSGTQYF
-,-,TRBJ1-4,TRBV11-2,TGTGCCAGCAGCTTAGGAAGCCCTAATGAAAAACTGTTTTTT,CASSLGSPNEKLFF
TRBD2,-,TRBJ2-1,TRBV7-2,TGTGCCAGCAGCTACCCCGGGACTAGACAGTTCTTC,CASSYPGTRQFF
TRBD1,-,TRBJ2-7,TRBV28,TGTGCCAGCAGTCTGGGACAGGGACCTCACGAGCAGTACTTC,CASSLGQGPHEQYF
-,few,TRBJ1-5,TRBV7-9,TGTGCCAGCAGCGGTCCAGGAACCAATCAGCCCCAGCATTTT,CASSGPGTNQPQHF
TRBD2,-,TRBJ2-1,TRBV7-9,TGTGCCAGCAGCTCCCGCAGCGGGGGTGAGCAGTTCTTC,CASSSRSGGEQFF
TRBD2,-,TRBJ2-3,TRBV4-3,TGCGCCAGCAGCCGCGAAAGACTAGCTCCAGATACGCAGTATTTT,CASSRERLAPDTQYF
-,-,TRBJ2-7,TRBV10-3,TGTGCCATCAGTGATCAGGCTAACTACGAGCAGTACTTC,CAISDQANYEQYF
TRBD2,-,TRBJ2-2,TRBV4-2,TGTGCCAGCAGCCACCCCCGCCGGGAGGCGGGCACCGGGGAGCTGTTTTTT,CASSHPRREAGTGELFF
-,-,TRBJ1-2,TRBV5-1,TGCGCCAGCAGCCAGACAGCGTATGGCTACACCTTC,CASSQTAYGYTF
-,-,TRBJ1-2,TRBV5-1,TGCGCCAGCAGCTTGAAGTTAGCGGCAGGGACGGGGGGCTACACCTTC,CASSLKLAAGTGGYTF
TRBD2,-,TRBJ2-5,TRBV9,TGTGCCAGCAGCGCCCGGAGCGGGAGAGGATTCACAGAGACCCAGTACTTC,CASSARSGRGFTETQYF
TRBD2,-,TRBJ2-1,TRBV6-4,TGTGCCAGCAGTGCAGGACTAGCCTACAATGAGCAGTTCTTC,CASSAGLAYNEQFF
-,-,TRBJ1-3,TRBV6-5,TGTGCCAGCAGTTTGACAGTAACCAAAGGAAACACCATATATTTT,CASSLTVTKGNTIYF
-,-,TRBJ2-7,TRBV11-3,TGTGCCAGCAGACCCCCTGACACCTCGGCCGAGCAGTACTTC,CASRPPDTSAEQYF
-,-,TRBJ2-2,TRBV5-4,TGTGCCAGCAGCCCCGGGACTGACCTTTGGACCGGGGAGCTGTTTTTT,CASSPGTDLWTGELFF
TRBD1,-,TRBJ2-7,TRBV7-3,TGTGCCAGCACCTACCTGTATCCGACAGGGAATACCTACGAGCAGTACTTC,CASTYLYPTGNTYEQYF
-,-,TRBJ2-1,TRBV27,TGTGCCAGCCGGAGGCCTTATACAGGGAGAGGCTCCTACAATGAGCAGTTCTTC,CASRRPYTGRGSYNEQFF
-,-,TRBJ1-5,TRBV4-1,TGCGCCAGCAGCCAAGATCCCGGGAATAGCAATCAGCCCCAGCATTTT,CASSQDPGNSNQPQHF
TRBD2,-,TRBJ2-1,TRBV7-3,TGTGCCAGCAGCCAAGGACTAGCGGGAGGATCTGAGCAGTTCTTC,CASSQGLAGGSEQFF
TRBD1,-,TRBJ1-2,TRBV5-4,TGTGCCAGCAGCTTGCAGGGGGCAATCGGCTACACCTTC,CASSLQGAIGYTF
TRBD1,-,TRBJ2-2,TRBV7-2,TGTGCCAGCAGCCCGGACAGGGGTTCGGTGAACACCGGGGAGCTGTTTTTT,CASSPDRGSVNTGELFF
-,-,TRBJ1-1,TRBV29-1,TGCAGCGTTGATAGGGGCCAGAACACTGAAGCTTTCTTT,CSVDRGQNTEAFF
TRBD2,-,TRBJ2-2,TRBV7-2,TGTGCCAGCAGCTCCCGGGGGGGAAGCAACCCGAACACCGGGGAGCTGTTTTTT,CASSSRGGSNPNTGELFF
-,-,TRBJ2-1,TRBV7-3,TGTGCCAGCAGCCCGACTACCCCTGGACTAACTCTCTACAATGAGCAGTTCTTC,CASSPTTPGLTLYNEQFF
TRBD1,-,TRBJ1-1,TRBV4-1,TGCGCCAGCAGCCGATCGGACAGGGGGCGGTACACTGAAGCTTTCTTT,CASSRSDRGRYTEAFF
-,-,TRBJ1-1,TRBV28,TGTGCCAGCAGTCTCAGACTATCGAACACTGAAGCTTTCTTT,CASSLRLSNTEAFF
-,-,TRBJ2-1,TRBV29-1,TGCAGCGTTGCTGGCGGGCCGGGTGGTGAGCAGTTCTTC,CSVAGGPGGEQFF
-,few,TRBJ1-4,TRBV4-2,TGTGCCAGCAGCCAAGATTCGGATGAAAAACTGTTTTTT,CASSQDSDEKLFF
-,-,TRBJ1-4,TRBV7-4,TGTGCCAGCAGCCAATACAAGACAGGTGAATGTAATGAAAAACTGTTTTTT,CASSQYKTGECNEKLFF
-,-,TRBJ2-2,TRBV6-6,TGTGCCAGCAGTTATAGAGGAGTCGGGGAGCTGTTTTTT,CASSYRGVGELFF
-,-,TRBJ1-2,TRBV18,TGTGCCAGCTCACCTGACCCCTTCAGTTCTGCACTATATGGCTACACCTTC,CASSPDPFSSALYGYTF
-,-,TRBJ2-1,TRBV7-9,TGTGCCAGCAGCATCAAAGCCCCACTAGTTATCAATGAGCAGTTCTTC,CASSIKAPLVINEQFF
-,once,TRBJ2-2,TRBV7-3,TGTGCCAGCAGCTTAACCCCGGGCACCGGGGAGCTGTTTTTT,CASSLTPGTGELFF
-,-,TRBJ2-1,TRBV27,TGTGCCAGCAGCGCCACTAGACGCACCTACAATGAGCAGTTCTTC,CASSATRRTYNEQFF
TRBD2,-,TRBJ2-4,TRBV28,TGTGCCAGCAGAAGAGCTAGCGGGAGTAGGAACATTCAGTACTTC,CASRRASGSRNIQYF
-,-,TRBJ1-2,TRBV21-1,TGTGCCAGCAGAATCGACAGGGAAGAAAACTATGGCTACACCTTC,CASRIDREENYGYTF
-,-,TRBJ2-7,TRBV5-8,TGTGCCAGCTTACAGTGGGGGCCGTCCTACGAGCAGTACTTC,CASLQWGPSYEQYF
-,-,TRBJ1-2,TRBV9,TGTGCCAGCAGCCCTAGGGGGTACGATGGCTACACCTTC,CASSPRGYDGYTF
-,medium-sized,TRBJ1-1,TRBV6-5,TGTGCCAGCAGTTCACAGGGAGACACTGAAGCTTTCTTT,CASSSQGDTEAFF
-,-,TRBJ1-4,TRBV7-9,TGTGCCAGCAGCTTATTGATCGACCACGAGGGTGAAAAACTGTTTTTT,CASSLLIDHEGEKLFF
TRBD1,-,TRBJ2-1,TRBV19,TGTGCCAGTAACAGGGGGCTCAACAATGAGCAGTTCTTC,CASNRGLNNEQFF
-,-,TRBJ2-3,TRBV9,TGTGCCAGCAACGAGGGAGGGGGTTCAGATACGCAGTATTTT,CASNEGGGSDTQYF
-,-,TRBJ1-6,TRBV28,TGTGCCAGCCGGGGGGCCAGCAGGAGATCACCCCTCCACTTT,CASRGASRRSPLHF
TRBD1,-,TRBJ1-5,TRBV6-5,TGTGCCAGCAGTTCGACAGGGTTTGTCAATCAGCCCCAGCATTTT,CASSSTGFVNQPQHF
TRBD2,-,TRBJ2-1,TRBV6-1,TGTGCCAGCAGTGCTCTAGCGGGGAACAATGAGCAGTTCTTC,CASSALAGNNEQFF
-,once,TRBJ1-1,TRBV14,TGTGCCAGCAGCCCACAGATGAACACTGAAGCTTTCTTT,CASSPQMNTEAFF
-,-,TRBJ2-4,TRBV4-1,TGCGCCAGCAGCCACGGGGGACTTGTAGAAAACATTCAGTACTTC,CASSHGGLVENIQYF
TRBD2,once,TRBJ2-7,TRBV29-1,TGCAGCGTTGAATTCGTTACTAGCGGGAGAGACTACGAGCAGTACTTC,CSVEFVTSGRDYEQYF
-,few,TRBJ2-5,TRBV19,TGTGCCAGTAGTCCTAACAGGGAAGAGACCCAGTACTTC,CASSPNREETQYF
TRBD1,-,TRBJ2-7,TRBV27,TGTGCCAGCAGTTTATCGGGACAGGGGGGATCCTACGAGCAGTACTTC,CASSLSGQGGSYEQYF
TRBD2,-,TRBJ2-7,TRBV11-1,TGTGCCAGCAGCTTGTCTTCCCTAGCGGGCTACGAGCAGTACTTC,CASSLSSLAGYEQYF
TRBD1,-,TRBJ2-4,TRBV19,TGTGCCAGTAGCCCCGGACAGGGGAGCCTAGCCAAAAACATTCAGTACTTC,CASSPGQGSLAKNIQYF